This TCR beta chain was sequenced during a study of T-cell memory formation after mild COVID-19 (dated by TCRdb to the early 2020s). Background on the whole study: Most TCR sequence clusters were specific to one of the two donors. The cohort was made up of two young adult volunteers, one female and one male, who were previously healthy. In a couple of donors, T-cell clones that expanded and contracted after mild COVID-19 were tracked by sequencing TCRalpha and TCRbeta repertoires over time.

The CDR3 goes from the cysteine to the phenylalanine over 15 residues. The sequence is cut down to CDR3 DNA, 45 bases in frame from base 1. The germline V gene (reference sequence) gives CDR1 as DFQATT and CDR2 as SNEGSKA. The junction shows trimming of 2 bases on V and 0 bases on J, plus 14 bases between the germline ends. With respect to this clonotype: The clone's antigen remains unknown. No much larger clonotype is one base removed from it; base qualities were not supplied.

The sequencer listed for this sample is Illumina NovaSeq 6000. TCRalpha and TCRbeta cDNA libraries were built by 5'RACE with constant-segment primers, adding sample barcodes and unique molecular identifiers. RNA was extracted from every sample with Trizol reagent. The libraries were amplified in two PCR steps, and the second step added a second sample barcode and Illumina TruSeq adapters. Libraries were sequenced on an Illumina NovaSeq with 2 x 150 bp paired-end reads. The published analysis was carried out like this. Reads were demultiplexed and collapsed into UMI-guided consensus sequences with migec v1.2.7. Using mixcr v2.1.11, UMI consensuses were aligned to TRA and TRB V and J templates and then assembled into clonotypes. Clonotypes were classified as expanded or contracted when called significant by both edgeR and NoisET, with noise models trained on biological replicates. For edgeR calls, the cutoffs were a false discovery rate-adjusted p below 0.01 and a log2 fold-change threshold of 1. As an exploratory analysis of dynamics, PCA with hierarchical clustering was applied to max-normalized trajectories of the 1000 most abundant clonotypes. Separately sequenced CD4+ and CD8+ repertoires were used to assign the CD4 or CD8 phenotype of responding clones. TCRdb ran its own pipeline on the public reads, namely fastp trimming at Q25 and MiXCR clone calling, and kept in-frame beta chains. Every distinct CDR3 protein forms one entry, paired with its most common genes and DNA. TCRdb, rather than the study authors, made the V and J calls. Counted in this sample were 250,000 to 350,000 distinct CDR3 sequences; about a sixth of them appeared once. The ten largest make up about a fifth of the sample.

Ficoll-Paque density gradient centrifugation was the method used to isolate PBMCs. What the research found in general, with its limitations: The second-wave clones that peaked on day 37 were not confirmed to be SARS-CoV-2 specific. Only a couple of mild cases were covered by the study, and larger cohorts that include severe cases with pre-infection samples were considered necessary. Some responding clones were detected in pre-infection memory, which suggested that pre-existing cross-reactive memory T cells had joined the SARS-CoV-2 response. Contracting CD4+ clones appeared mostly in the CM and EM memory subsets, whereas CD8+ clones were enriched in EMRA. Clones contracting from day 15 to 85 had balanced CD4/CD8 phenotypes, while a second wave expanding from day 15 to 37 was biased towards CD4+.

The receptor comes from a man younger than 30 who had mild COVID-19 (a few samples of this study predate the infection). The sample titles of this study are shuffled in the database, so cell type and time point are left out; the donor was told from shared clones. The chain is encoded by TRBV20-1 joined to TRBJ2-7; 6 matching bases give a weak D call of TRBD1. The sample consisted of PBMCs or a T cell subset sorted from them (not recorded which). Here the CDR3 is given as CSARKWTENSYEQYF. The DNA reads TGCAGTGCTAGAAAATGGACAGAGAACTCCTACGAGCAGTACTTC.